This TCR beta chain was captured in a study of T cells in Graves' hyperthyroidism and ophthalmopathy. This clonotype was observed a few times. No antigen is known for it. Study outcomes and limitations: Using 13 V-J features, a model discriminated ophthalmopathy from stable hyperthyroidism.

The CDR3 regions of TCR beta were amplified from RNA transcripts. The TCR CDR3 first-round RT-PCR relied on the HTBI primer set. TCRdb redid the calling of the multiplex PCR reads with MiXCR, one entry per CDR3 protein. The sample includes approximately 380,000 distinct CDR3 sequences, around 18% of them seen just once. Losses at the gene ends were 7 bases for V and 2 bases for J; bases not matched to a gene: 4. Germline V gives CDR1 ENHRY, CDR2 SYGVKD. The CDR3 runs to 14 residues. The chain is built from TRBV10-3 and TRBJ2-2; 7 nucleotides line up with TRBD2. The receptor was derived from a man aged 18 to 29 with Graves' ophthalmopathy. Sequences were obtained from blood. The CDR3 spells CAIKASGNTGELFF. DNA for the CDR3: TGTGCCATCAAGGCTAGCGGTAACACCGGGGAGCTGTTTTTT.